This paragraph covers one T cell receptor beta chain sequence. These data originate in a study of T cells expressing NK-cell markers. Using the 5' RACE reads, TCRdb records one entry per CDR3 protein without DNA. The table lists 300,000 to 450,000 distinct CDR3 sequences, with 5.2% in the top ten. The origin of this receptor is a man aged 18-70 years in good health. The sample comprised blood T cells: a sorted CD56 or NKG2C T cell subset, CD4+ or CD8+ T cells, or bulk PBMC T cells (not recorded which).

CDR3: CASSFADSGNTIYF. The chain combines TRBV12-3 or TRBV12-4 with TRBJ1-3. CDR3 length: 14 amino acids.